A selection of T cell receptor beta chains follows, all from one sample in a study of blood T cell repertoires in COVID-19. TCRdb's copy holds only in-frame clones and misses some; the assay was immunoSEQ multiplex PCR. This table holds over 600,000 clones, 75% to 90% found once. Specimen: peripheral blood. Source of these receptors: a woman younger than 35 with acute or convalescent COVID-19. The CDR3 runs from the conserved cysteine through the conserved F or W. D genes are given only for firm matches. Size is omitted from some rows. Given values are once, few, many or a class for expanded clones.

clone size,J gene,V gene,D gene,CDR3 protein,CDR3 DNA
NA,TRBJ1-2,TRBV5-4,NA,CASSPGGTPLEIHGYTF,TGTGCCAGCAGCCCCGGCGGGACCCCGCTGGAGATCCATGGCTACACCTTC
once,TRBJ2-1,TRBV7-9,TRBD1,CASRHTGGQTYNEQFF,TGTGCCAGCAGGCATACAGGGGGGCAAACCTACAATGAGCAGTTCTTC
NA,TRBJ1-1,TRBV2,TRBD1,CASSEEGRTGGDTEAFF,TGTGCCAGCAGTGAAGAGGGTCGGACAGGGGGGGACACTGAAGCTTTCTTT
few,TRBJ1-5,TRBV6-5,TRBD1,CASNMDRANQPQHF,TGTGCCAGCAATATGGACAGGGCGAATCAGCCCCAGCATTTT
NA,TRBJ1-5,TRBV19,NA,CASSIVGASNQPQHF,TGTGCCAGTAGTATAGTGGGGGCTAGCAATCAGCCCCAGCATTTT
NA,TRBJ2-7,TRBV7-8,TRBD2,CASSLVLPLAGGLRYEQYF,TGTGCCAGCAGCTTAGTTCTCCCACTAGCGGGGGGCTTGCGATACGAGCAGTACTTC
NA,TRBJ2-7,TRBV2,NA,CASRYLRGEQYF,TGTGCCAGCAGATACCTTAGGGGCGAGCAGTACTTC
NA,TRBJ2-3,TRBV4-1,TRBD2,CASSRGTSGGGGTQYF,TGCGCCAGCAGCCGAGGGACTAGCGGGGGTGGGGGTACGCAGTATTTT
NA,TRBJ1-2,TRBV5-4,NA,CASSLVLGVFYGYTF,TGTGCCAGCAGCTTGGTTCTCGGAGTGTTCTATGGCTACACCTTC
NA,TRBJ2-1,TRBV10-3,NA,CAISEVSGTYNEQFF,TGTGCCATCAGTGAGGTTTCGGGGACCTACAATGAGCAGTTCTTC
NA,TRBJ1-3,TRBV2,NA,CASKGRAGNTIYF,TGTGCCAGCAAGGGCAGGGCAGGAAACACCATATATTTT
NA,TRBJ2-1,TRBV6-4,TRBD2,CASSDSGSGGGNEQFF,TGTGCCAGCAGTGACTCGGGTAGCGGGGGAGGAAATGAGCAGTTCTTC
once,TRBJ2-2,TRBV5-1,TRBD1,CASSLVGGSVAGELFF,TGCGCCAGCAGCTTGGTAGGGGGCTCTGTCGCCGGGGAGCTGTTTTTT
NA,TRBJ2-3,TRBV19,NA,CASIGANTDTQYF,TGTGCCAGTATAGGGGCCAACACAGATACGCAGTATTTT
NA,TRBJ1-1,TRBV30,NA,CAWSRGTNTEAFF,TGTGCCTGGAGTAGAGGGACTAACACTGAAGCTTTCTTT
NA,TRBJ2-7,TRBV14,NA,CASSQDRVSYEQYF,TGTGCCAGCAGCCAAGATCGGGTCTCCTACGAGCAGTACTTC
NA,TRBJ1-4,TRBV12-5,TRBD1,CASGFVRDRENEKLFF,TGTGCTAGTGGTTTCGTCCGGGACAGGGAAAATGAAAAACTGTTTTTT
NA,TRBJ1-3,TRBV9,TRBD1,CASSVVGQGGNTIYF,TGTGCCAGCAGCGTAGTGGGACAGGGAGGAAACACCATATATTTT
NA,TRBJ1-2,TRBV12-3/TRBV12-4,TRBD1,CASQGTGGYGYTF,TGTGCCAGCCAGGGGACAGGGGGCTATGGCTACACCTTC
NA,TRBJ2-7,TRBV19,TRBD2,CASSIQLAGPYEQYF,TGTGCCAGTAGTATTCAGCTAGCGGGGCCTTACGAGCAGTACTTC
NA,TRBJ1-5,TRBV6-6,NA,CASSSKGTNGNQPQHF,TGTGCCAGCAGTTCTAAAGGGACAAACGGCAATCAGCCCCAGCATTTT
NA,TRBJ1-4,TRBV5-5,TRBD1,CASSSGTDFNEKLFF,TGTGCCAGCAGCTCCGGGACAGACTTTAATGAAAAACTGTTTTTT
NA,TRBJ2-7,TRBV6-6,NA,CASSSEGQSSYEQYF,TGTGCCAGCAGTTCGGAAGGACAGAGCTCCTACGAGCAGTACTTC
NA,TRBJ1-1,TRBV7-8,NA,CASSLTLMNTEAFF,TGTGCCAGCAGCCTCACTCTCATGAACACTGAAGCTTTCTTT
once,TRBJ1-2,TRBV4-1,TRBD1,CASSQEATGIQLYGYTF,TGCGCCAGCAGCCAAGAGGCGACAGGGATACAATTGTATGGCTACACCTTC
NA,TRBJ1-6,TRBV6-6,TRBD1,CASSYSITGVDSPLHF,TGTGCCAGCAGTTACTCGATTACAGGGGTGGATTCACCCCTCCACTTT
NA,TRBJ1-1,TRBV19,NA,CASSGGVMNTEAFF,TGTGCCAGTAGTGGTGGAGTAATGAACACTGAAGCTTTCTTT
NA,TRBJ2-3,TRBV6-4,TRBD1,CASSDTASGQGVDTQYF,TGTGCCAGCAGTGACACCGCTTCAGGACAGGGGGTGGATACGCAGTATTTT
NA,TRBJ1-1,TRBV5-1,NA,CASRLRDSEAFF,TGCGCCAGCAGGCTCCGCGACAGTGAAGCTTTCTTT
NA,TRBJ1-2,TRBV2,NA,CASSDSQGGSIGYGYTF,TGTGCCAGCAGTGACTCCCAGGGAGGTTCAATAGGCTATGGCTACACCTTC
once,TRBJ1-2,TRBV6-5,NA,CASTRISTANYGYTF,TGTGCCAGCACCCGCATTTCGACAGCTAACTATGGCTACACCTTC
NA,TRBJ2-7,TRBV6-2/TRBV6-3,NA,CASSQSSYEQYF,TGTGCCAGCAGTCAGTCCTCCTACGAGCAGTACTTC
NA,TRBJ2-2,TRBV2,NA,CASSVQVVGELFF,TGTGCCAGCAGTGTTCAGGTAGTCGGGGAGCTGTTTTTT
NA,TRBJ1-4,TRBV6-5,TRBD1,CASSSNRDRLKAIF,TGTGCCAGCAGTTCCAACCGGGACAGGCTAAAAGCTATCTTT
NA,TRBJ1-2,TRBV11-2,NA,CASSLTGGYGYTF,TGTGCCAGCAGCCTAACAGGTGGCTATGGCTACACCTTC
NA,TRBJ2-3,TRBV6-4,TRBD1,CASSDPKHRGGTQYF,TGTGCCAGCAGTGACCCGAAACACAGGGGTGGTACGCAGTATTTT
NA,TRBJ1-1,TRBV7-2,NA,CASSSVQGTEAFF,TGTGCCAGCAGCTCCGTACAGGGAACTGAAGCTTTCTTT
NA,TRBJ2-7,TRBV11-2,TRBD1,CASNKGRQGAYEQYF,TGTGCCAGCAATAAAGGGCGGCAGGGGGCGTACGAGCAGTACTTC
NA,TRBJ1-2,TRBV4-3,NA,CASSRSTGANYGYTF,TGCGCCAGCAGCCGATCTACGGGGGCTAACTATGGCTACACCTTC
once,TRBJ2-5,TRBV2,TRBD1,CASKRQGAGTQYF,TGTGCCAGCAAACGACAGGGGGCTGGGACCCAGTACTTC
NA,TRBJ2-7,TRBV7-9,NA,CASSCRRTSYEQYF,TGTGCCAGCAGCTGCAGGAGGACCTCCTACGAGCAGTACTTC
NA,TRBJ2-2,TRBV18,TRBD1,CASSRRDRENTGELFF,TGTGCCAGCTCACGGAGGGACAGGGAGAACACCGGGGAGCTGTTTTTT
NA,TRBJ1-1,TRBV5-1,NA,CASSFGTEAFF,TGCGCCAGCAGCTTCGGCACTGAAGCTTTCTTT
NA,TRBJ2-2,TRBV28,NA,CATRVGALATGELFF,TGTGCCACCCGGGTGGGAGCGCTAGCCACCGGGGAGCTGTTTTTT
NA,TRBJ1-2,TRBV9,TRBD1,CASSAGGWEYGYTF,TGTGCCAGCAGCGCAGGGGGCTGGGAGTATGGCTACACCTTC